Here is one TCR beta chain with its context. This sample was taken from a study of blood T cell repertoires in COVID-19. About the study: T cells, B-cell-depleted T cells, or PBMCs provided the cDNA or gDNA that served as material.

The ends were cut back, 5 bases at V and 5 bases at J, with 15 bases in the middle. CDR1 and CDR2 (germline): SEHNR, FQNEAQ (reference sequence). This CDR3 comprises 14 residues. Per the study methods: Amplification from reference gene primers served as the basis for estimated nucleated cell counts. The assay was immunoSEQ multiplex PCR, and TCRdb's table has in-frame clones only and misses some. V and J calls and clone size are as listed in that table; D and trimming were resolved from the DNA. Seen here are around 200,000 clones, under 85% observed once, and the top ten hold 0.95% to 1.5%. Recruited during active infection, patients (from Seattle) were subsequently followed longitudinally.

The sequence was collected from a woman aged 25-40 years with COVID-19, enrolled during active disease. Material for sequencing was peripheral blood. This chain joins TRBV7-9 and TRBJ1-2; the D is unclear. This CDR3 reads CASSHSRGLYGYTF. The CDR3, as DNA: TGTGCCAGCAGCCATAGCAGAGGACTTTATGGCTACACCTTC.